This TCR beta chain was recovered during a study of beta chain features in type 1 diabetes. Study in general: The study examined about 110,000,000 sorted cells across all samples.

For this clone: Its antigen is currently unknown. Within the sample, other DNA sequences also encode this same CDR3.

Populations isolated by sorting all had purity greater than 95%. Findings and caveats of the study: cDNA-based sequencing might over-represent cells highly expressing TCR. People with Type 1 diabetes carried modestly yet significantly shorter TCRB CDR3s in all four CD4+ subsets.

The CDR3 length is 14 residues. V lost 5 bases and J 0 bases, leaving 9 bases between the germline ends. Germline-derived CDR1 and CDR2 are SGHTA and FQGNSA. The isolated RNA, all of it, was reverse transcribed, so expressed TCRB transcripts were what got sequenced. TCRdb's table, derived via immunoSEQ multiplex PCR, lists solely in-frame clones and lacks some. The data show hundreds of thousands of clones, about an eighth seen once. This sequence was found in a man between 18 and 29 years old with type 1 diabetes. Sequencing was performed on naive CD4+ T cells from blood. The chain employs TRBV7-2 and TRBJ2-3, with D perhaps matching TRBD1 (6 bases). The CDR3 is CASSPGHSTDTQYF. The CDR3 nucleotides are TGTGCCAGCAGCCCGGGACACAGCACAGATACGCAGTATTTT. The full variable domain, its missing parts supplied by reference TRBV7-2 and TRBJ2-3, is GAGVSQSPSNKVTEKGKDVELRCDPISGHTALYWYRQSLGQGLEFLIYFQGNSAPDKSGLPSDRFSAERTGGSVSTLTIQRTQQEDSAVYLCASSPGHSTDTQYFGPGTRLTVL.